This T cell receptor beta chain originates from a study of blood T cell repertoires in COVID-19. Measured with immunoSEQ multiplex PCR; TCRdb has only the in-frame clones, and not every one. Among 250,000 to 350,000 clones listed, approximately 90% were seen once. This CDR3 comprises 14 residues. The V and J ends lost 4 bases and 0 bases respectively, with 9 bases between them. CDR1 KGHSH and CDR2 LQKENI come from the germline V gene. This clone was seen once. This chain connects TRBV18 to TRBJ1-1, with D hard to call. The clonotype was recovered from a woman between 55 and 75 years old with acute or convalescent COVID-19. Sequenced sample: peripheral blood. The CDR3 DNA sequence: TGTGCCAGCTCACTCATCGGGATGAACACTGAAGCTTTCTTT. Translating gives CASSLIGMNTEAFF.